This T cell receptor (beta chain) was sequenced for a study of cytomegalovirus exposure and HLA in healthy donors (dated by TCRdb to the late 2010s). Context from the whole study: In an earlier analysis of 587 of the donors, 250 to 350 Gb of sequence data and some 100 million unique TCR beta sequences from about 180 million T cells were reported. Roughly 5 DR-DQ haplotypes were handled as single units for association and clustering, since linkage in the cohort was strong. An earlier analysis of roughly 600 of the donors used high-throughput TCR beta sequencing to judge whether each TCR beta V gene segment behaved as functional or pseudogenic. Typing coverage differed by locus: A, B, C, DRB1 and DQB1 were typed in roughly 620-630 donors, DQA1 in about 500, DPA1 in over 600, and DPB1 in around 490. The aim of the study was to test whether cataloging public T cell receptors could identify signatures of past pathogen exposure. All discovery cohort repertoires had been generated on a single sequencing platform. In a later genetic analysis, genome-wide SNP genotypes for 398 of the 666 donors were used, and that subset was treated as a discovery cohort. To predict cytomegalovirus infection status, the study combined high-throughput TCR immunosequencing, statistical association of individual TCRs with disease status, and machine learning. Around 320 gigabases of sequencing data and 70 million to 85 million unique TCR sequences were included in an early release covering 500 to 750 HLA-typed donors. Both class I and class II loci were covered by HLA typing, at four-digit resolution. The study profiled the T cell repertoires of fewer than 850 subjects by immunosequencing and related them to cytomegalovirus serostatus. Besides the first cohort of more than 650 subjects, a separate validation cohort made up of 90 to 150 different subjects was used. Donor age, sex, ethnicity and CMV serostatus were collected together with the repertoire data. Rather than using new phenotypic data, the later analysis identified candidate immune exposures from TCR beta sequences and from how often those sequences occurred across donors. A later analysis re-examined previously published TCR beta repertoires from several hundred donors and added high-resolution HLA genotyping to investigate patterns of TCR occurrence. Across about 380 genotyped donors of the cohort, an average of 235,054 unique TCR beta nucleotide sequences per donor were sequenced, and around 20% of those sequences were non-productive. Of the 398 genotyped donors, 65% to 90% were placed in the genetic ancestry cluster associated with self-reported Caucasian donors.

Of note for this clone: The specificity of this receptor is unknown. No base-level quality is on record; no much larger clone is a single base apart.

What the research found in general, with its limitations: A later genetic analysis reported fewer N-insertions in productive TCRs among donors in an Asian-associated ancestry cluster than the roughly 640-donor mean. In a later analysis, HLA-associated TCR beta chains were found to be more clonally expanded and to have lower generation probabilities than equally common non-associated chains. Sequencing depth was assumed to be roughly uniform across donors in the presence/absence analyses, though that assumption may not hold. A later analysis found that most CMV-associated TCR beta chains appeared HLA-restricted, with HLA associations seemingly driven largely by CMV exposure. CMV serostatus was the only immune exposure information available for the cohort. Broadly in line with IMGT annotations, most TCR beta V segments showed up in productive rearrangements about 87% or about 30% of the time in an earlier analysis of around 550 of the donors. Correlated functional status among segregating V segments might reflect linkage disequilibrium, but an unknown experimental factor could not be ruled out. HLA typing was unavailable for some donors at each locus, so association tests used only the typed subset. In a later genetic analysis, a missense DCLRE1C variant was associated with V-gene and J-gene trimming of TCR beta chains, and the association was replicated in an independent cohort. The study gave a list of 150 to 200 TCR beta chains associated with cytomegalovirus. In a later analysis, about 17,000 TCR beta sequences were associated with specific HLA alleles at a false discovery rate of 0.05. The earlier analysis of approximately 590 of the donors excluded approximately 15 rarely observed V segments, including chromosome 9 orphons, because counts were too low. In this cohort, only TCR beta chains were sequenced, and detectable features were limited by the absence of alpha or paired-chain data. Some IMGT-functional V segments, including TRBV6-2 and TRBV6-3, could not be told apart with the 87-base-pair reads, so those segments were excluded. In vitro tests confirmed that three of the cytomegalovirus-associated TCR beta chains recognize cytomegalovirus antigens. The authors suggested that the approach could potentially be extended to other disease states and immunological phenotypes. A cluster of highly shared sequence variants was judged likely to be a technical artifact of the sequencing pipeline. Cytomegalovirus status was reported to be diagnosed by the classifier with high specificity and sensitivity in both the original and validation cohorts. A further reported finding was that TCR beta sequences accurately predicted the HLA-A and HLA-B alleles for most subjects in the first cohort. When HLA alleles, especially DR and DQ, strongly co-occurred, TCR associations were difficult to assign to individual alleles. Across donors, most TCR sequences were observed very rarely, whereas some public TCRs were present in many individuals. A later analysis found that TCR association rates varied across HLA loci, with DRB1 alleles showing the most associated TCRs and HLA-C alleles the fewest. According to a later analysis, parvovirus B19, influenza, CMV and Epstein-Barr virus appeared linked to several top co-occurrence clusters.

The cohort consisted of fewer than 700 healthy bone marrow donors. All cohort members were sampled while nominally healthy, although unrecorded immune exposures were likely present. The donor was CMV seropositive and was included in the group of 250 to 300 seropositive cohort members. Every donor gave a peripheral blood sample, and the peripheral blood mononuclear cells from that sample were used for TCR beta sequencing. The Qiagen DNeasy Blood Extraction Kit was used to extract genomic DNA from the blood cell samples. The library was generated by the immunoSEQ multiplex PCR assay. The multiplex PCR relied on a mix of 60 forward primers for TCR Vbeta segments and 13 reverse primers for TCR Jbeta segments. The CDR3 region of rearranged TCR beta genes was amplified from genomic DNA with a multiplex PCR assay. Amplified TCR beta libraries were sequenced as 87-base-pair reads on the Illumina HiSeq System. Regarding the original processing steps: A later analysis tallied 75 million to 95 million unique TCR beta chains across the 666 repertoires, and some 10 million of those chains were shared by two or more donors. A nearest-neighbor algorithm error-corrected the raw reads and collapsed the reads into unique sequences, merging closely related sequences to remove PCR and sequencing errors. Alignment of CDR3 sequences to IMGT reference sequences was used to assign V, D and J gene segments. For a sequence to be retained, a match of at least six nucleotides to both a V gene segment and a J gene segment was required. A rearrangement was called productive if the CDR3 had no stop codons and remained in frame with V and J, and every other rearrangement was called non-productive. CDR3 was defined according to IMGT convention as the region running from the second conserved V-encoded cysteine to the conserved J-encoded phenylalanine. The earlier analysis of about 620 of the donors excluded sequences that lacked an unambiguous match to a single V gene segment. In an earlier analysis of around 600 of the donors, V segments were called functional above 56.7% productive rearrangements and were called segregating when the between-donor standard deviation exceeded 5%. A statistical classification framework was developed to diagnose cytomegalovirus status using the catalog of TCR beta chain sequences. In a later analysis, V and J genes were assigned by comparing TCR nucleotide sequences against IMGT/GENE-DB human TR gene sequences. Using the TCRdist pipeline, a later analysis assigned CDR3 sequences along with most-parsimonious VDJ recombination scenarios. In a later analysis, each TCR beta chain was defined by its CDR3 amino acid sequence together with its V-gene family, and reads without a unique V-gene family were excluded. As a way to deal with suspected cross-contamination and a sequencing artifact, a later analysis dropped hundreds of nucleotide sequences that were highly shared and had low generation probability. A later analysis calculated a clonal expansion index for each public chain from normalized within-repertoire ranks of inferred template counts. Generation probabilities in a later analysis came from a VDJ recombination model fitted to out-of-frame rearrangements, and those results were checked against IGoR. Hypergeometric tests were used in a later analysis to score TCR-TCR, TCR-HLA and TCR-CMV co-occurrence, with a repertoire-size bias correction applied to the TCR pairs. A later analysis estimated false discovery rates by permuting HLA or CMV assignments 20 times. A later analysis grouped co-occurring TCRs with DBSCAN, adding TCRdist sequence similarity when clustering within HLA-allele-positive subsets. Co-occurrence clustering excluded repertoires with fewer than 30,000 or more than 120,000 public chains, plus five with anomalous nucleotide sharing. The immuneACCESS repertoire file appears here via TCRdb, limited to in-frame rearrangements. These files lack a portion of the clones; in checked studies, under half of the deficit traces to unresolved V genes, and the cause of the others is not known. V and J calls and clone size are as listed in that table; D and trimming were resolved from the DNA. The sample has about 82,000 clones on record, over 70% of them singletons. The top ten hold 4.5% to 7% of the sample.

Spanning cysteine to phenylalanine, the CDR3 consists of 13 amino acids. The entry retains the CDR3 DNA only, 39 bases that are in frame from base 1. The germline V gene provides CDR1 MNHEY and CDR2 SVGAGI. V and J are truncated by 2 bases and 0 bases respectively, leaving an intervening sequence of 4 bases. This clonotype originated in a male donor in good health and CMV-seropositive. This chain is built from TRBV6-5 and TRBJ1-2; confidence is insufficient to name the D gene. Sequencing used PBMCs. The DNA sequence reads TGTGCCAGCAGTTACGAGGCTAACTATGGCTACACCTTC. The translation is CASSYEANYGYTF.